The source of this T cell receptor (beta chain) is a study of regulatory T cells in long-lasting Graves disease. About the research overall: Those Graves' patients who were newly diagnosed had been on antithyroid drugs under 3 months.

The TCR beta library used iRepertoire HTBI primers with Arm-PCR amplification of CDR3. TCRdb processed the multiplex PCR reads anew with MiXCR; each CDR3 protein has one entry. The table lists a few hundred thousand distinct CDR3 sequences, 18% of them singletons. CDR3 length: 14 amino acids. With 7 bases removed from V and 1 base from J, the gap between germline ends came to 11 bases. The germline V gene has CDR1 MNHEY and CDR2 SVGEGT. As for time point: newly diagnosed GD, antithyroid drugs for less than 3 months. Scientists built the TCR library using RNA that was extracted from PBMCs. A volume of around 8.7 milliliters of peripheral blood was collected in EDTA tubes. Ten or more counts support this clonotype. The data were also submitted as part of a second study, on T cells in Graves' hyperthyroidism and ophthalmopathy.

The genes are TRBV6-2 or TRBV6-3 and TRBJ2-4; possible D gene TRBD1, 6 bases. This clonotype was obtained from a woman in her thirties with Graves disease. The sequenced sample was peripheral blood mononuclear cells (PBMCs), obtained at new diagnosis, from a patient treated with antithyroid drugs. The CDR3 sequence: CASNKGEAKNIQYF. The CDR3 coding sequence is TGTGCCAGCAATAAGGGGGAGGCCAAAAACATTCAGTACTTC.